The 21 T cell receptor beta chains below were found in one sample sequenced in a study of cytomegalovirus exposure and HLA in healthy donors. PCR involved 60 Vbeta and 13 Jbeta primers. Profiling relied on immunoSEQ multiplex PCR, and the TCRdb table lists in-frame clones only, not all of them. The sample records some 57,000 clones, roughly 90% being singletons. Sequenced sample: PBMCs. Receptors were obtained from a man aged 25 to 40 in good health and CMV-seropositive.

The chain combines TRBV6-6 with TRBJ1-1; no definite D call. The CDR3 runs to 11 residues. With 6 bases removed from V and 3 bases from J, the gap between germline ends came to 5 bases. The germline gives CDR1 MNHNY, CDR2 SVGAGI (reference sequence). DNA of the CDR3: TGTGCCAGCAGGGTAGACACTGAAGCTTTCTTT. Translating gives CASRVDTEAFF.

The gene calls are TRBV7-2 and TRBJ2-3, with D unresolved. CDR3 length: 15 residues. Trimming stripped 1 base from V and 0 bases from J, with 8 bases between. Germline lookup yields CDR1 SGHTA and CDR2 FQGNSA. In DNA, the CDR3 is TGTGCCAGCAGCTTAGGACTCTTTAGCACAGATACGCAGTATTTT. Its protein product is CASSLGLFSTDTQYF.

The CDR3, as DNA: TGTGCCAGCAGCCAAGGCGGGGGGCTAAATGAGCAGTTCTTC. Translating gives CASSQGGGLNEQFF. The rearrangement joins TRBV4-2 to TRBJ2-1; 8 positions match TRBD2. The ends lost 1 base at V and 7 bases at J; junction bases unmatched: 3. The CDR3 runs to 14 residues. Germline V gives CDR1 LGHNA, CDR2 YNFKEQ.

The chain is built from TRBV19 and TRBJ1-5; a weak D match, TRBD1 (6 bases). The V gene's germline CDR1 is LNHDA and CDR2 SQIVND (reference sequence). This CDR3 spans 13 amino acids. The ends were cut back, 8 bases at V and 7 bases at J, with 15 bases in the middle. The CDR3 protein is CASRQDGRQPQHF. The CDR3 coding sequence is TGTGCCAGTCGACAGGACGGCCGGCAGCCCCAGCATTTT.

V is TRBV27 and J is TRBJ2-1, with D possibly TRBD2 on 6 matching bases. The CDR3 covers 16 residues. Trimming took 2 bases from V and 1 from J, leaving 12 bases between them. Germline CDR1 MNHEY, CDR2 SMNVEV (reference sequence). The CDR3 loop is CASSLEAGSSYNEQFF. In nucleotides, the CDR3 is TGTGCCAGCAGTTTAGAGGCCGGGAGTTCCTACAATGAGCAGTTCTTC.

The CDR3 sequence: CASSARTGCEQYF. Here the CDR3 DNA reads TGTGCCAGCAGTGCCCGGACAGGGTGCGAGCAGTACTTC. The rearrangement links TRBV6-6 to TRBJ2-7, with 8 bases that match TRBD1. J gave up 6 bases and V 5 bases, and 6 bases lay outside the gene matches. The CDR3 runs to 13 residues. From germline, CDR1 is MNHNY and CDR2 SVGAGI (reference sequence).

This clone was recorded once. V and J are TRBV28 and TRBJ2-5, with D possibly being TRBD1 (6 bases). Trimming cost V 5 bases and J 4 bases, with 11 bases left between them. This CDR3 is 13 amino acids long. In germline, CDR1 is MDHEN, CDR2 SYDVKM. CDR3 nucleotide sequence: TGTGCCAGCAGTAGGACAGAGTCAGAGACCCAGTACTTC. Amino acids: CASSRTESETQYF.

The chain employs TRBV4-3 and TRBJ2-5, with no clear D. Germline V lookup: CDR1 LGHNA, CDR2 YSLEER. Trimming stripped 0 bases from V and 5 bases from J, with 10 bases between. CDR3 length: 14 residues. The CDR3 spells CASSQDPPGETQYF. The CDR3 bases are TGCGCCAGCAGCCAAGATCCCCCCGGGGAGACCCAGTACTTC.

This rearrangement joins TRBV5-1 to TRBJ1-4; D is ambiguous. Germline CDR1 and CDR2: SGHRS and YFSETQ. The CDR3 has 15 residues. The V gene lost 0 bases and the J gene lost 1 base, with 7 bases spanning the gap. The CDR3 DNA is TGCGCCAGCAGCTTGGGGAGTATAACTAATGAAAAACTGTTTTTT. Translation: CASSLGSITNEKLFF.

CDR3: CASSLAITGTTFF. DNA of the CDR3: TGTGCCAGCAGCTTGGCCATCACAGGGACAACTTTCTTT. The J gene is TRBJ1-1, the V gene TRBV5-4; D possibly corresponds to TRBD1 (6 bases). Germline CDR1 is SGHNT and CDR2 is YYREEE (reference sequence). The V end was cut by 0 bases, the J end by 12 bases, with 15 bases between. The CDR3 loop spans 13 amino acids.

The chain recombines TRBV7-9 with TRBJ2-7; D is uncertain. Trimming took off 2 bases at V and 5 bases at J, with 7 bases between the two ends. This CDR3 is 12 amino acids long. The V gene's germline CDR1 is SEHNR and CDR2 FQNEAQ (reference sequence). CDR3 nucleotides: TGTGCCAGCAGCTTATCAGGCCACGAGCAGTACTTC. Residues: CASSLSGHEQYF.

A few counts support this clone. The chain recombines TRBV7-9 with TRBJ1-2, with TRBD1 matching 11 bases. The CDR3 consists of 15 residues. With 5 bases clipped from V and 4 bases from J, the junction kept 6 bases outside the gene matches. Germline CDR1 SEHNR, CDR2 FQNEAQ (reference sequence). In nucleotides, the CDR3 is TGTGCCAGCAGCCCAGGGGGGACAGGGGGCTATGGCTACACCTTC. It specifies CASSPGGTGGYGYTF.

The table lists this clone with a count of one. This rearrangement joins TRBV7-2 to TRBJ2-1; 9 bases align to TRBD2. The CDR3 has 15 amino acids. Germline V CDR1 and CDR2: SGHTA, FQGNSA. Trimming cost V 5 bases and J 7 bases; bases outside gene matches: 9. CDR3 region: CASSTMAGGPNEQFF. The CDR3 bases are TGTGCCAGCAGCACCATGGCGGGAGGGCCAAATGAGCAGTTCTTC.

CDR3 nucleotide sequence: TGTGCCAGCAGTCTAGCGGGAGTAGGAGATACGCAGTATTTT. Translating gives CASSLAGVGDTQYF. The chain couples TRBV7-3 to TRBJ2-3; 10 bases are shared with TRBD2. The CDR3 loop spans 14 amino acids. V lost 6 bases to trimming and J lost 5 bases; unmatched junction nucleotides: 5. Germline V gene data show CDR1 as SGHTA and CDR2 as FQGTGA. Variable domain in full (rest from reference TRBV7-3 and TRBJ2-3): GAGVSQTPSNKVTEKGKYVELRCDPISGHTALYWYRQSLGQGPEFLIYFQGTGAADDSGLPNDRFFAVRPEGSVSTLKIQRTERGDSAVYLCASSLAGVGDTQYFGPGTRLTVL.

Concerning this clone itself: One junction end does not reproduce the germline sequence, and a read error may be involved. The CDR3 region is CASSDGAGDRIYGYTF. DNA for the CDR3: TGTGCTAGCAGTGACGGAGCGGGGGACAGAATCTATGGCTACACCTTC. V usage is TRBV25-1 and J usage is TRBJ1-2, with 7 bases identical to TRBD1. The germline CDR1 and CDR2 sequences are MGHDK and SYGVNS. This CDR3 spans 16 amino acids.

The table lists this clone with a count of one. The CDR3 region is CASSLQGDGYTF. The CDR3 coding sequence is TGTGCCAGCAGCCTACAGGGAGATGGCTACACCTTC. The genes are TRBV6-5 and TRBJ1-2, with D possibly matching TRBD1 (6 bases). The CDR3 loop spans 12 amino acids. Germline CDR1 reads MNHEY; CDR2 reads SVGAGI. Trimming removed 6 bases at V and 6 bases at J, with 11 bases between.

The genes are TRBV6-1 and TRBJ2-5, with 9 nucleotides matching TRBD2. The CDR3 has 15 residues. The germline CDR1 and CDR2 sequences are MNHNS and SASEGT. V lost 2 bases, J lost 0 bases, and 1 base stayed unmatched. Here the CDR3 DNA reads TGTGCCAGCAGTGAACGCGGGAGGGACCAAGAGACCCAGTACTTC. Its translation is CASSERGRDQETQYF.

DNA of the CDR3: TGTGCCAGCAGCCAAGTGTTTGAGGGGGACTATGGCTACACCTTC. The encoded protein is CASSQVFEGDYGYTF. The chain recombines TRBV4-2 with TRBJ1-2, with D perhaps TRBD1 (6 bases). The CDR3 has 15 amino acids. Trimming took 1 base from V and 3 from J, leaving 12 bases between them. Germline lookup yields CDR1 LGHNA and CDR2 YNFKEQ.

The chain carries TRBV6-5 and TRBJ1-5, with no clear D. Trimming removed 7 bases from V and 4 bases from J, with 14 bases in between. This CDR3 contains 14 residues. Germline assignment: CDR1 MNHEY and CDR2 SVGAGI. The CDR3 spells CASMPGFPNQPQHF. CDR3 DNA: TGTGCCAGCATGCCGGGATTTCCTAATCAGCCCCAGCATTTT.

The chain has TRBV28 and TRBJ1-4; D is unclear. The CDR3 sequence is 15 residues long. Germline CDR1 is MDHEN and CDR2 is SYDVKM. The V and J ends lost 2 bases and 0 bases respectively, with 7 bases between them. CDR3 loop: CASSLNSATNEKLFF. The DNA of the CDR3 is TGTGCCAGCAGTTTAAACAGTGCAACTAATGAAAAACTGTTTTTT.

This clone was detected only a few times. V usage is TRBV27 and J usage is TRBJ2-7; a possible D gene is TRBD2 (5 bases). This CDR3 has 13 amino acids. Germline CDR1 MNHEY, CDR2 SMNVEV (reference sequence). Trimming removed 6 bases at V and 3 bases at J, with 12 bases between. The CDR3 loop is CASRAGRNYEQYF. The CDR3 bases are TGTGCCAGCAGGGCGGGCCGTAACTACGAGCAGTACTTC.